These 12 T cell receptor beta chains were sequenced from one sample in a study of blood T cells in healthy people across ages. PCR was performed a second time for roughly 6 to 12 cycles using a sample-barcoded 5' primer and a J-beta primer mix. A single record per CDR3 protein comes from TCRdb applying MiXCR to the 5' RACE reads. The table includes about 1.6 million distinct CDR3 sequences, about 31% detected once. Sequenced material: blood. These receptors were obtained from a young woman in good health.

The chain is built from TRBV27 and TRBJ1-1, with 10 bases matching TRBD1. Germline V gene data show CDR1 as MNHEY and CDR2 as SMNVEV (reference sequence). Germline trimming cut 4 bases from V and 10 bases from J; bases unmatched to any gene: 9. The CDR3 is 14 residues long. The CDR3 sequence is CASSSSGTGAGAFF. CDR3 coding DNA: TGTGCCAGCAGTTCTTCCGGGACAGGGGCCGGAGCTTTCTTT.

This rearrangement joins TRBV12-3 or TRBV12-4 to TRBJ2-7; D may be TRBD2 (6 bases). CDR3 size: 14 residues. Trimming pared 4 bases from V and 5 bases from J, leaving 15 bases between. The CDR3 DNA sequence: TGTGCCAGCAGTTCCCCGGACTACCCCAACGAGCAGTACTTC. It is translated as CASSSPDYPNEQYF.

V and J are TRBV3-1 and TRBJ2-5; no firm D call. V was trimmed by 7 bases and J by 2 bases, leaving 11 bases between them. CDR1 and CDR2 from the germline V gene are LGHDT and YNNKEL (reference sequence). CDR3 length: 13 amino acids. The CDR3 is CASKTYVQETQYF. CDR3 coding DNA: TGTGCCAGCAAGACTTACGTACAAGAGACCCAGTACTTC.

The genes are TRBV9 and TRBJ1-2; D perhaps matches TRBD1 (5 bases). Deletions cut 4 bases from V and 2 bases from J, with 12 bases between. The CDR3 loop spans 14 amino acids. CDR1 is SGDLS and CDR2 is YYNGEE in the germline V gene. CDR3 residues: CASSRAGTNYGYTF. Written as DNA, the CDR3 is TGTGCCAGCAGCCGGGCGGGGACCAACTATGGCTACACCTTC.

V usage is TRBV7-2 and J usage is TRBJ2-7; 8 bases match TRBD2. The junction had 3 bases not matched to a gene; V was cut back by 2 bases and J by 0 bases. Per germline, CDR1 SGHTA and CDR2 FQGNSA. The CDR3 loop spans 15 amino acids. CDR3 DNA sequence: TGTGCCAGCAGCTTATTCGGGACTAGCTCCTACGAGCAGTACTTC. Its translation: CASSLFGTSSYEQYF.

This clonotype was counted many times. The chain employs TRBV18 and TRBJ2-5; D uncertain. This CDR3 spans 13 amino acids. CDR1 is KGHSH and CDR2 is LQKENI in the germline V gene. The ends were cut back, 0 bases at V and 4 bases at J, with 6 bases in the middle. The CDR3 spells CASSPPGGETQYF. For the CDR3, the DNA is TGTGCCAGCTCACCACCGGGCGGAGAGACCCAGTACTTC.

The chain employs TRBV6-6 and TRBJ2-7; TRBD2 might be the D (5 bases). The CDR3 sequence is 13 residues long. The germline V gene encodes CDR1 MNHNY and CDR2 SVGAGI (reference sequence). Trimming cost V 10 bases and J 2 bases, with 15 bases left between them. The CDR3 sequence: CATRSETTYEQYF. The CDR3 DNA is TGTGCCACCAGGTCCGAGACTACCTACGAGCAGTACTTC.

This clonotype came up once. This may stem from a read error, because a much larger clone lies one nucleotide away. This rearrangement joins TRBV30 to TRBJ2-7; possibly TRBD2 for D (6 bases). CDR3 length equals 15 residues. Germline-derived CDR1 and CDR2 are GTSNPN and SVGIG (reference sequence). CDR3 in amino acids: CACLGGPGSSYKQYF. Here the CDR3 DNA reads TGTGCCTGCCTAGGCGGACCCGGGAGCTCCTACAAGCAGTACTTC. Variable domain in full (rest from reference TRBV30 and TRBJ2-7): SQTIHQWPATLVQPVGSPLSLECTVEGTSNPNLYWYRQAAGRGLQLLFYSVGIGQISSEVPQNLSASRPQDRQFILSSKKLLLSDSGFYLCACLGGPGSSYKQYFGPGTRLTVT.

The chain has TRBV10-3 and TRBJ1-1; 10 bases are shared with TRBD1. The CDR3 totals 13 residues. Germline values: CDR1 ENHRY, CDR2 SYGVKD. With V trimmed by 10 bases and J by 3 bases, 5 bases remained unmatched. CDR3 nucleotide sequence: TGTGCCACAGCCGGGACAGGGGACACTGAAGCTTTCTTT. This codes for CATAGTGDTEAFF.

This clonotype is a singleton in its sample. This chain connects TRBV2 to TRBJ2-1; 11 positions agree with TRBD2. CDR1 is SNHLY, CDR2 FYNNEI, per germline. The CDR3 has 20 amino acids. V lost 4 bases to trimming and J lost 0 bases; unmatched junction nucleotides: 14. The CDR3 loop is CASSVSRLAGGQSSYNEQFF. CDR3 sequence (DNA): TGTGCCAGCAGTGTTTCTCGGCTAGCGGGAGGTCAAAGCTCCTACAATGAGCAGTTCTTC.

This clonotype has only a few counts. V is TRBV7-9 and J is TRBJ2-1; D tentatively fits TRBD1 or TRBD2 (6 bases each). CDR1 and CDR2 (germline): SEHNR, FQNEAQ (reference sequence). This CDR3 is built from 16 residues. The V end lost 3 bases, the J end lost 5 bases, and 17 bases lay between the germline ends. CDR3 sequence: CASSFSIGGPNNEQFF. In nucleotides, the CDR3 is TGTGCCAGCAGCTTTAGCATAGGGGGGCCTAACAATGAGCAGTTCTTC.

This clonotype was counted between two and nine times. This CDR3 reads CSASPGVSSYEQYF. CDR3 DNA sequence: TGCAGTGCTTCTCCCGGGGTTAGCTCCTACGAGCAGTACTTC. This rearrangement joins TRBV20-1 to TRBJ2-7, with TRBD2 as a possible D gene (5 bases). The V gene lost 5 bases and the J gene lost 0 bases, with 14 bases spanning the gap. The CDR3 loop spans 14 amino acids. CDR1 is DFQATT, CDR2 SNEGSKA, per germline (reference sequence).